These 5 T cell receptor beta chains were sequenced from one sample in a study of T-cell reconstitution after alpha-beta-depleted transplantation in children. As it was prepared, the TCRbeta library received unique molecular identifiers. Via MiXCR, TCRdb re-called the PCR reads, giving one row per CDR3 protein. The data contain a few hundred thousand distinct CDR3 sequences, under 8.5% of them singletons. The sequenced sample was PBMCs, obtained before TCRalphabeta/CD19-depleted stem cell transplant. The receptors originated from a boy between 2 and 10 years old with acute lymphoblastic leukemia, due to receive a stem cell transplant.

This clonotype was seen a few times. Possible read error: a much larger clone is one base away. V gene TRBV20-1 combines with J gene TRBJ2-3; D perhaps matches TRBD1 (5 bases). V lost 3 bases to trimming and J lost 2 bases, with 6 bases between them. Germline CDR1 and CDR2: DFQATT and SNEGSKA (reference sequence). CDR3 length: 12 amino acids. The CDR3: CSASRDTDTQYF. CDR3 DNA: TGCAGTGCTAGCAGGGACACAGATACGCAGTATTTT.

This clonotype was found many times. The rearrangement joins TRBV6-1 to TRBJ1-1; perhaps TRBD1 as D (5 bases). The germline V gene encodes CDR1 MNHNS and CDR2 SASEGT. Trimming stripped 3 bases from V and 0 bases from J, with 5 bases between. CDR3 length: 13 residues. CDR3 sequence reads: CASSETVNTEAFF. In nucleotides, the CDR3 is TGTGCCAGCAGTGAGACAGTGAACACTGAAGCTTTCTTT.

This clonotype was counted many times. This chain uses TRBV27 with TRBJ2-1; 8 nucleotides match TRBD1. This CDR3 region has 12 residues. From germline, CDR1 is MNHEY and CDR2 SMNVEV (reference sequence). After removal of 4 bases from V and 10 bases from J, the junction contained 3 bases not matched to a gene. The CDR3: CASSWTGWEQFF. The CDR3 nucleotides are TGTGCCAGCAGTTGGACAGGGTGGGAGCAGTTCTTC.

CDR3 in DNA: TGTGCCAGCTGGGGAGGAGCGGGACCTACGTACGAGCAGTACTTC. Translation: CASWGGAGPTYEQYF. J is TRBJ2-7 and V is TRBV27; TRBD2 matches 7 bases. The CDR3 consists of 15 residues. The germline V gene has CDR1 MNHEY and CDR2 SMNVEV (reference sequence). Losses at the gene ends were 8 bases for V and 4 bases for J; bases not matched to a gene: 14.

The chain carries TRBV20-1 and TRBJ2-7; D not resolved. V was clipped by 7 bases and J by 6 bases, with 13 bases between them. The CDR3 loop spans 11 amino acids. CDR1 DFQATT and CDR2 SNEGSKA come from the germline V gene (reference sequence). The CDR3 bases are TGCAGTGTCACGACTGGCTCCGAGCAGTACTTC. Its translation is CSVTTGSEQYF.